The sequence of this T cell receptor beta chain was determined in a study of spatial heterogeneity in lung cancer. Study-wide results and caveats: Tumor TCRs that were ubiquitous and expanded showed up in blood more at resection than follow-up.

Every TCR cDNA molecule carried a tag that served as a unique molecular identifier. TCRdb reprocessed the 5' RACE reads via MiXCR and lists one record per CDR3 protein. Of around 45,000 distinct CDR3 sequences detected, 22% appear once; the ten largest clones hold approximately 7.2%. The time point was: blood at routine non-recurrence follow-up after resection. The study sequenced unsorted whole RNA from tumor, nontumor lung or frozen PBMC. The germline CDR1 and CDR2 sequences are MGHRA and YSYEKL. The CDR3 runs 17 residues. V dropped 1 base and J dropped 0 bases, with 13 bases sitting between them. Of note for this clonotype: Its antigen remains unidentified.

Sequencing used PBMCs, obtained at follow-up. V gene TRBV4-1 combines with J gene TRBJ2-1; no firm D call. The source of this sequence is a female donor with early-stage non-small cell lung cancer. CDR3 sequence reads: CASSQALPPSSYNEQFF. The CDR3 nucleotides read TGCGCCAGCAGCCAAGCCCTCCCCCCTAGCTCCTACAATGAGCAGTTCTTC.